These 16 T cell receptor beta chains share one sample of origin, sequenced in a study of cytomegalovirus exposure and HLA in healthy donors. PCR was performed using 60 Vbeta and 13 Jbeta primers. Sequencing used immunoSEQ multiplex PCR; TCRdb keeps in-frame clones, though not all of them. The table has about 130,000 clones, around four fifths seen once. The sample taken for sequencing was PBMCs. All receptors derive from a male donor in good health and CMV-seronegative.

The V gene is TRBV7-6, the J gene TRBJ2-5, with 13 positions matching TRBD2. Germline V gives CDR1 SGHVS, CDR2 FNYEAQ. The CDR3 runs to 16 residues. Trimming removed 5 bases from V and 2 bases from J; junction bases left unmatched: 5. CDR3: CASSQRTSGGQETQYF. Here the CDR3 DNA reads TGTGCCAGCAGCCAGAGGACTAGCGGGGGTCAAGAGACCCAGTACTTC.

In its sample, this clone was seen once. V and J are TRBV28 and TRBJ1-2; TRBD1 aligns across 11 bases. The trim removed 1 base at V and 10 bases at J, leaving 14 bases unmatched. The CDR3 covers 17 residues. CDR1 is MDHEN and CDR2 is SYDVKM in the germline V gene. CDR3 in amino acids: CASSLSPIRTGGKVYTF. DNA for the CDR3: TGTGCCAGCAGTTTATCCCCTATCCGGACAGGGGGCAAGGTCTACACCTTC.

This chain uses TRBV6-1 with TRBJ1-5; possibly TRBD1 for D (5 bases). Germline CDR1 MNHNS, CDR2 SASEGT. V was pared by 11 bases and J by 2 bases, with 25 bases between. The CDR3 spans 17 residues. Here the CDR3 DNA reads TGTGCCGCCAGTGGTTGGGCAGGGACTTCTGGCAATCAGCCCCAGCATTTT. The encoded protein is CAASGWAGTSGNQPQHF.

The rearrangement links TRBV11-2 to TRBJ2-3, with TRBD2 matching over 7 bases. The CDR3 runs 15 residues. V lost 1 base, J lost 6 bases, and 7 bases stayed unmatched. Germline V gives CDR1 SGHAT, CDR2 FQNNGV. CDR3 sequence (DNA): TGTGCCAGCAGCTTAGGGGGGGGGAGTTGGGATACGCAGTATTTT. It specifies CASSLGGGSWDTQYF.

This clone has just a few counts. This rearrangement joins TRBV27 to TRBJ2-1, with D tentatively TRBD2 (6 bases). Trimming left V 6 bases short and J 0 bases short, with 15 bases between. The CDR3 is 16 amino acids. Germline V gene data show CDR1 as MNHEY and CDR2 as SMNVEV (reference sequence). CDR3 in DNA: TGTGCCAGCAGGATTATTAGCGGTAGCTCCTACAATGAGCAGTTCTTC. Residues: CASRIISGSSYNEQFF.

The rearrangement joins TRBV18 to TRBJ2-1, with D uncertain. Germline V lookup: CDR1 KGHSH, CDR2 LQKENI. The CDR3 length is 17 residues. The ends were cut back, 3 bases at V and 0 bases at J, with 15 bases in the middle. The CDR3 DNA follows: TGTGCCAGCTCACCTCTTGACCCGGGTGGCTCCTACAATGAGCAGTTCTTC. Its translation is CASSPLDPGGSYNEQFF. The variable domain in full, with the rest retrieved from reference TRBV18 and TRBJ2-1, is NAGVMQNPRHLVRRRGQEARLRCSPMKGHSHVYWYRQLPEEGLKFMVYLQKENIIDESGMPKERFSAEFPKEGPSILRIQQVVRGDSAAYFCASSPLDPGGSYNEQFFGPGTRLTVL.

The chain has TRBV28 and TRBJ2-1, with D possibly matching TRBD2 (6 bases). This CDR3 contains 15 residues. V was shortened by 2 bases and J by 6 bases, with 14 bases between the two germline ends. CDR1 is MDHEN, CDR2 SYDVKM, per germline. The DNA for the CDR3 is TGTGCCAGCAGTTTAGGGCTCTACGGGGGCAATGAGCAGTTCTTC. This translates into CASSLGLYGGNEQFF. The full variable domain, with the rest looked up from reference TRBV28 and TRBJ2-1, is DVKVTQSSRYLVKRTGEKVFLECVQDMDHENMFWYRQDPGLGLRLIYFSYDVKMKEKGDIPEGYSVSREKKERFSLILESASTNQTSMYLCASSLGLYGGNEQFFGPGTRLTVL.

This rearrangement joins TRBV5-5 to TRBJ2-7; 7 bases match TRBD2. Unmatched junction bases numbered 11, after V lost 4 bases and J lost 4 bases. The CDR3 runs to 15 residues. Germline V gene sequence: CDR1 SGHKS, CDR2 YYEKEE (reference sequence). CDR3 sequence: CASSPRAGVQYEQYF. DNA of the CDR3: TGTGCCAGCAGCCCCCGGGCGGGAGTACAGTACGAGCAGTACTTC.

This clone was detected only once. The V and J genes are TRBV2 and TRBJ2-7; D may be TRBD2 (5 bases). This CDR3 is 12 amino acids long. Trimming left V 5 bases short and J 4 bases short, with 9 bases between. Germline CDR1 is SNHLY and CDR2 is FYNNEI. The CDR3 nucleotides read TGTGCCAGCAGTAGAGGAGGATACGAGCAGTACTTC. Protein product: CASSRGGYEQYF. Supplemented by reference TRBV2 and TRBJ2-7, the full variable domain reads EPEVTQTPSHQVTQMGQEVILRCVPISNHLYFYWYRQILGQKVEFLVSFYNNEISEKSEIFDDQFSVERPDGSNFTLKIRSTKLEDSAMYFCASSRGGYEQYFGPGTRLTVT.

The chain uses TRBV7-9 and TRBJ2-5, with 10 positions matching TRBD2. The V segment lost 5 bases and the J segment 0 bases; nucleotides outside the gene matches: 6. The V gene's germline CDR1 is SEHNR and CDR2 FQNEAQ (reference sequence). CDR3 length: 16 residues. CDR3 residues: CASSDTSGAYQETQYF. In nucleotides, the CDR3 is TGTGCCAGCAGCGACACTAGCGGGGCGTACCAAGAGACCCAGTACTTC.

This chain uses TRBV7-9 with TRBJ2-3; TRBD2 matches 8 bases. The CDR3 extends over 16 amino acids. V lost 4 bases to trimming and J lost 0 bases; unmatched junction nucleotides: 6. Germline V gives CDR1 SEHNR, CDR2 FQNEAQ (reference sequence). The CDR3 nucleotides are TGTGCCAGCAGCTGGCTAGCGGGCCGTAGCACAGATACGCAGTATTTT. Its translation is CASSWLAGRSTDTQYF.

In its sample, this clone was seen once. The CDR3 nucleotides read TGTGCCAGCAGGGGAGGGACCCCCCACCAGTATTTT. Translating gives CASRGGTPHQYF. The V call is TRBV6-1, the J call TRBJ2-3; 7 bases match TRBD2. The germline gives CDR1 MNHNS, CDR2 SASEGT. Trimming removed 6 bases from V and 12 bases from J; junction bases left unmatched: 9. The CDR3 is 12 residues long.

The chain links TRBV27 to TRBJ2-2; 8 nucleotides line up with TRBD2. CDR1 is MNHEY, CDR2 SMNVEV, per germline (reference sequence). The CDR3 is 16 residues long. With V trimmed by 2 bases and J by 2 bases, 4 bases remained unmatched. CDR3 sequence (DNA): TGTGCCAGCAGTTTAAGGAGCGGGAGAAACACCGGGGAGCTGTTTTTT. Protein sequence: CASSLRSGRNTGELFF.

The J gene is TRBJ2-7, the V gene TRBV5-1; 11 nucleotides line up with TRBD2. This CDR3 spans 15 amino acids. Trimming removed 3 bases from V and 1 base from J; junction bases left unmatched: 3. Germline V lookup: CDR1 SGHRS, CDR2 YFSETQ. The CDR3 DNA is TGCGCCAGCAGCTCTAGCGGGGGGAGGTCCTACGAGCAGTACTTC. Translation gives CASSSSGGRSYEQYF.

This chain uses TRBV9 with TRBJ2-3, with 7 positions matching TRBD2. V dropped 2 bases and J dropped 2; count of bases not matched to a gene: 8. This CDR3 is built from 16 residues. Germline lookup yields CDR1 SGDLS and CDR2 YYNGEE. The CDR3 DNA reads as TGTGCCAGCAGCGTCGGCGGGGGAGATTACACAGATACGCAGTATTTT. Its protein is CASSVGGGDYTDTQYF.

A remark on this clone: A junction boundary mismatches the germline segment, possibly from a read error. The gene calls are TRBV7-9 and TRBJ1-1; D perhaps matches TRBD1 (6 bases). Germline V lookup: CDR1 SEHNR, CDR2 FQNEAQ (reference sequence). CDR3 size: 13 residues. The CDR3 reads CSSSQQGNTEAFF. CDR3 bases: TGTTCCAGCAGCCAACAGGGGAACACTGAAGCTTTCTTT.